This T cell receptor beta chain was retrieved from a study of blood T cell repertoires in COVID-19. The assay was immunoSEQ multiplex PCR, and TCRdb's table has in-frame clones only and misses some. The sample yields about 490,000 clones, roughly 88% seen once. Per the germline V gene, CDR1 is GTSNPN and CDR2 is SVGIG (reference sequence). The CDR3 covers 16 residues. With V trimmed by 2 bases and J by 3 bases, 11 bases remained unmatched. The chain carries TRBV30 and TRBJ2-7; 9 positions agree with TRBD1. Sequenced input: peripheral blood. The sequence was obtained from a human donor in a cohort sampled during active COVID-19. The CDR3 here is CAWSPRRGQGDYEQYF. The CDR3, as DNA: TGTGCCTGGAGTCCACGAAGGGGACAGGGAGACTACGAGCAGTACTTC.